One and the same sample provided the 20 T cell receptor beta chains below, sequenced in a study of vaccination and CD4 T cells after COVID-19. TCRdb re-analysed the PCR reads in MiXCR, keeping a single row per CDR3 protein. In the table there are about 18,000 distinct CDR3 sequences, about 59% of which are singletons. The sequencing here drew on CD4+ T cells from blood, taken before SARS-CoV-2 vaccination. Receptors originate from a human donor who had recovered from COVID-19.

The chain is built from TRBV6-1 and TRBJ1-2, with no clear D. V lost 5 bases, J lost 2 bases, and 12 bases lay in between. CDR1 is MNHNS and CDR2 is SASEGT in the germline V gene. The length of the CDR3 is 14 residues. DNA for the CDR3: TGTGCCAGCAGTAAGGCGTCTCAAAACTATGGCTACACCTTC. This gives the protein CASSKASQNYGYTF.

The chain is built from TRBV7-9 and TRBJ2-6; D unclear. Trimming removed 5 bases at V and 4 bases at J, with 9 bases between. Germline CDR1 is SEHNR and CDR2 is FQNEAQ (reference sequence). This CDR3 is 14 amino acids long. The CDR3 loop reads CASSPRLGANVLTF. CDR3 nucleotides: TGTGCCAGCAGCCCCCGGCTGGGGGCCAACGTCCTGACTTTC.

The chain employs TRBV15 and TRBJ1-3; D not resolved. The germline gives CDR1 LNHNV, CDR2 YYDKDF (reference sequence). The germline V and J ends were trimmed by 0 bases and 0 bases, with 3 bases remaining between them. The CDR3 runs to 14 residues. The CDR3 coding sequence is TGTGCCACCAGCAGAGATAGCTCTGGAAACACCATATATTTT. Translation gives CATSRDSSGNTIYF.

V usage is TRBV6-1 and J usage is TRBJ1-5; D possibly corresponds to TRBD1 (5 bases). Trimming took off 3 bases at V and 2 bases at J, with 11 bases between the two ends. The V gene's germline CDR1 is MNHNS and CDR2 SASEGT. The CDR3 runs to 15 residues. The CDR3 is CASSDRDGGNQPQHF. The CDR3 DNA reads TGTGCCAGCAGTGACAGGGACGGGGGCAATCAGCCCCAGCATTTT.

In its sample, this clonotype was seen a few times. The rearrangement uses TRBV24-1 and TRBJ1-2; tentatively, D is TRBD1 (5 bases). Between the trimmed V and J ends, which lost 9 bases and 8 bases, there was a span of 18 bases. CDR3 length: 13 amino acids. Germline V gives CDR1 KGHDR, CDR2 SFDVKD. The CDR3 coding sequence is TGTGCCACCTTCTCGACAGACACTTGGGGCTACACCTTC. As protein: CATFSTDTWGYTF.

CDR3 protein: CASSQSRDGYEQYF. As DNA, the CDR3 is TGTGCCAGCAGCCAGTCCCGGGACGGGTACGAGCAGTACTTC. This sequence joins TRBV6-1 and TRBJ2-7; tentatively, D is TRBD1 or TRBD2 (5 bases each). The CDR3 spans 14 residues. Looked up from germline, CDR1 is MNHNS and CDR2 is SASEGT. Between the trimmed V and J ends, which lost 6 bases and 4 bases, there was a span of 16 bases.

This chain joins TRBV12-3 or TRBV12-4 and TRBJ2-3; no definite D call. Trimming pared 4 bases from V and 8 bases from J, leaving 10 bases between. The CDR3 length is 12 residues. CDR3 loop: CASSSQPGTQYF. The CDR3 region has the DNA TGTGCCAGCAGTTCCCAGCCCGGTACGCAGTATTTT.

For the CDR3, the DNA is TGTGCCAGCAGTCCCAAGGGGGGGACAGGGGCCTACGAGCAGTACTTC. Translating gives CASSPKGGTGAYEQYF. The chain combines TRBV12-3 or TRBV12-4 with TRBJ2-7, with 10 bases matching TRBD1. V dropped 5 bases and J dropped 2; count of bases not matched to a gene: 9. The CDR3 loop spans 16 amino acids.

The chain carries TRBV19 and TRBJ2-1; D is perhaps TRBD2 (6 bases). Per germline, CDR1 LNHDA and CDR2 SQIVND (reference sequence). Trimming cost V 6 bases and J 9 bases, with 15 bases left between them. This CDR3 is 13 amino acids long. This chain's CDR3 is CASRPTRNGEQFF. The CDR3 DNA reads TGTGCCAGTAGGCCGACTAGGAATGGTGAGCAGTTCTTC.

The rearrangement uses TRBV20-1 and TRBJ2-7; unclear D gene. Germline V gene sequence: CDR1 DFQATT, CDR2 SNEGSKA (reference sequence). V lost 5 bases and J 5 bases, leaving 16 bases between the germline ends. The CDR3 is 13 amino acids. The CDR3 loop is CSARTYKGNEQYF. The DNA for the CDR3 is TGCAGTGCTCGAACCTACAAGGGCAACGAGCAGTACTTC.

This chain connects TRBV12-3 or TRBV12-4 to TRBJ2-5; 8 bases map to TRBD1. The CDR3 sequence is 14 residues long. Trimming took 7 bases from V and 5 from J; bases not matched to a gene: 9. The CDR3 DNA sequence: TGTGCCAGCACCTGGACAGGGTCCCGGGAGACCCAGTACTTC. This gives the protein CASTWTGSRETQYF.

V and J are TRBV27 and TRBJ2-2; perhaps D is TRBD1 or TRBD2 (5 bases each). CDR1 is MNHEY and CDR2 is SMNVEV in the germline V gene (reference sequence). CDR3 length: 14 amino acids. V lost 5 bases and J lost 7, with 14 bases in between. Written as DNA, the CDR3 is TGTGCCAGCAGTGTAAGGGACGGCCGCGGGGAGCTGTTTTTT. This gives the protein CASSVRDGRGELFF.

The chain combines TRBV6-2 or TRBV6-3 with TRBJ2-3; D is undetermined. CDR1 is MNHEY, CDR2 SVGEGT, per germline. V was trimmed by 6 bases and J by 4 bases, leaving 5 bases between them. This CDR3 region has 11 residues. The CDR3 nucleotides read TGTGCCAGCAGCCGGTCAGATACGCAGTATTTT. This codes for CASSRSDTQYF.

V gene TRBV6-1 combines with J gene TRBJ1-3; D not certain. This CDR3 is built from 16 residues. Germline CDR1 MNHNS, CDR2 SASEGT. V lost 6 bases to trimming and J lost 0 bases, with 15 bases between them. CDR3 bases: TGTGCCAGCAGGAAAGACCGACGAGTCTCTGGAAACACCATATATTTT. Residues: CASRKDRRVSGNTIYF.

This chain connects TRBV5-4 to TRBJ1-2; possible D gene TRBD1, 5 bases. The CDR3 extends over 13 amino acids. Germline V gene lookup returns CDR1 SGHNT and CDR2 YYREEE (reference sequence). The V and J ends lost 1 base and 7 bases respectively, with 11 bases between them. CDR3 in DNA: TGTGCCAGCAGCTTGTGGGGGACTGGTGGCTACACCTTC. Encoded protein: CASSLWGTGGYTF.

V usage is TRBV7-9 and J usage is TRBJ1-5; the D gene is possibly TRBD1 (6 bases). The germline CDR1 and CDR2 sequences are SEHNR and FQNEAQ (reference sequence). The CDR3 runs 15 residues. The germline V and J ends were trimmed by 2 bases and 4 bases, with 12 bases remaining between them. The CDR3 protein is CASSLSSTGNQPQHF. The CDR3 coding sequence is TGTGCCAGCAGCTTATCGTCTACAGGGAATCAGCCCCAGCATTTT.

The rearrangement uses TRBV7-8 and TRBJ1-1; D remains ambiguous. The CDR3 covers 14 residues. Germline values: CDR1 SGHVS, CDR2 FQNEAQ. Trimming took off 1 base at V and 8 bases at J, with 14 bases between the two ends. CDR3 region: CASSLGPPSGEAFF. CDR3 in DNA: TGTGCCAGCAGCTTAGGTCCTCCCTCGGGGGAAGCTTTCTTT.

CDR3 in amino acids: CSARRDWGDGYTF. In nucleotides, the CDR3 is TGCAGTGCTAGAAGGGACTGGGGTGATGGCTACACCTTC. This sequence joins TRBV20-1 and TRBJ1-2, with D perhaps matching TRBD1 (5 bases). V lost 2 bases to trimming and J lost 6 bases, with 13 bases between them. The germline V gene encodes CDR1 DFQATT and CDR2 SNEGSKA (reference sequence). This CDR3 is built from 13 residues.

The rearrangement links TRBV18 to TRBJ2-5, with D perhaps TRBD2 (6 bases). The germline V and J ends were trimmed by 5 bases and 7 bases, with 8 bases remaining between them. Per germline, CDR1 KGHSH and CDR2 LQKENI. The length of the CDR3 is 11 residues. DNA for the CDR3: TGTGCCAGCTCAGGGGGGTCGACCCAGTACTTC. Translating gives CASSGGSTQYF.

This chain joins TRBV20-1 and TRBJ2-2; possibly TRBD1 for D (5 bases). Germline lookup yields CDR1 DFQATT and CDR2 SNEGSKA (reference sequence). This CDR3 has 11 amino acids. V lost 6 bases and J lost 6, with 8 bases in between. CDR3: CSAKGPGELFF. CDR3 coding DNA: TGCAGTGCCAAGGGGCCCGGGGAGCTGTTTTTT.